Presented here are 4 T cell receptor beta chains from one specimen sequenced in a study of blood T cell repertoires in COVID-19. Libraries were prepared by immunoSEQ multiplex PCR; TCRdb keeps only in-frame clonotypes and omits some of them. The sample records approximately 300,000 clones, around 87% being singletons. The sample taken for sequencing was peripheral blood. The receptors originated from a woman aged 40 to 49 with COVID-19, enrolled during active disease.

The genes are TRBV6-5 and TRBJ1-2; no reliable D call. The germline CDR1 and CDR2 sequences are MNHEY and SVGAGI. The V end was cut by 10 bases, the J end by 0 bases, with 9 bases between. The CDR3 loop spans 12 amino acids. CDR3 sequence: CATTSPNYGYTF. In DNA, the CDR3 is TGTGCCACTACCTCTCCTAACTATGGCTACACCTTC.

This clone has more than one count but fewer than ten. The J gene is TRBJ1-6, the V gene TRBV25-1; D call uncertain. Germline V gene sequence: CDR1 MGHDK, CDR2 SYGVNS. Trimming removed 3 bases from V and 7 bases from J, with 10 bases in between. This CDR3 region has 14 residues. DNA for the CDR3: TGTGCCAGCAGTGAGCGGCAGAACAATTCACCCCTCCACTTT. As protein: CASSERQNNSPLHF.

This rearrangement joins TRBV3-1 (or the pseudogene TRBV3-2) to TRBJ2-7; D not resolved. The V gene's germline CDR1 is LGHDT and CDR2 YNNKEL (reference sequence). The ends were cut back, 2 bases at V and 5 bases at J, with 10 bases in the middle. The CDR3 is 13 residues long. The CDR3 protein is CASSQSHLHEQYF. DNA of the CDR3: TGTGCCAGCAGCCAATCACACCTCCACGAGCAGTACTTC.

The chain couples TRBV5-1 to TRBJ2-2; TRBD1 agrees at 11 bases. The CDR3 is 16 amino acids. V was pared by 3 bases and J by 6 bases, with 7 bases of the junction left unmatched. CDR1 and CDR2 (germline): SGHRS, YFSETQ. CDR3 sequence reads: CASSSRTGGEAGELFF. The CDR3 DNA reads as TGCGCCAGCAGCTCTAGGACAGGGGGCGAGGCCGGGGAGCTGTTTTTT.